The T cell receptor beta chain under discussion was sequenced for a study of T cell responses to AZD1222 COVID-19 vaccine. Study findings and constraints: In the spike-specific TCR repertoire, nearly half reportedly target unmutated variant regions. Most donors were white British, females outnumbered males, and clonal diversity was possibly underestimated.

Notes on this clone: What it binds is unknown.

The assay was immunoSEQ multiplex PCR, and TCRdb's table has in-frame clones only and misses some. The data contain about 210,000 clones, around 94% of them singletons. This CDR3 has 14 amino acids. The V gene's germline CDR1 is MNHEY and CDR2 SVGAGI. V shed 10 bases and J shed 8 bases, with 20 bases lying between them. This clonotype was sampled from an adult who received the MenACWY meningococcal vaccine as a control. The specimen comprised peripheral blood, sampled 28 days after the second dose of the MenACWY control vaccine. The rearrangement links TRBV6-5 to TRBJ2-2; tentatively, D is TRBD1 (6 bases). This CDR3 reads CATQHGTSPGELFF. CDR3 sequence (DNA): TGTGCCACGCAACACGGGACATCCCCGGGGGAGCTGTTTTTT.